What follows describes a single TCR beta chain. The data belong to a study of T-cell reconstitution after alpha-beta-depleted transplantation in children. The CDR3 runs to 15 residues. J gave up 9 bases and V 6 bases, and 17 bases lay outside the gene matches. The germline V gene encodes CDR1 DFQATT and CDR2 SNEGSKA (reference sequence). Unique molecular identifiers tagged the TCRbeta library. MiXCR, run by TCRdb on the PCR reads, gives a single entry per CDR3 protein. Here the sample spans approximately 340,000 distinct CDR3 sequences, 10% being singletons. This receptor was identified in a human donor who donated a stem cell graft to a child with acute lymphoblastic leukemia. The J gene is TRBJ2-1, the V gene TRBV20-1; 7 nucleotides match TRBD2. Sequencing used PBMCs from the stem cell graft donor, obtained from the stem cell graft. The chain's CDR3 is CSANRRAGIFVEQFF. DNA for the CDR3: TGCAGTGCAAACCGGCGAGCGGGAATATTTGTTGAGCAGTTCTTC.